These 30 T cell receptor beta chains share one sample of origin, sequenced in a study of cytomegalovirus exposure and HLA in healthy donors. It was with 60 Vbeta and 13 Jbeta primers that the PCR ran. Some clones are missing from TCRdb's copy, which holds only in-frame ones; the method was immunoSEQ multiplex PCR. The table has about 180,000 clones, around 79% seen once. The sequencing input was PBMCs. The receptor set was obtained from a woman in her thirties or forties in good health and CMV-seronegative.

A remark on this clone: The same CDR3 is also encoded by other DNA sequences in this sample. As DNA, the CDR3 is TGTGCCAGCAGCTCCGGACAGGGTAGCAATCAGCCCCAGCATTTT. Its protein is CASSSGQGSNQPQHF. This chain joins TRBV7-2 and TRBJ1-5, with 8 bases lining up with TRBD1. The length of the CDR3 is 15 residues. The germline gives CDR1 SGHTA, CDR2 FQGNSA. The trim removed 4 bases at V and 0 bases at J, leaving 2 bases unmatched.

The chain combines TRBV9 with TRBJ2-1, with D perhaps matching TRBD1 (5 bases). The length of the CDR3 is 16 residues. Trimming left V 4 bases short and J 9 bases short, with 23 bases between. The germline V gene encodes CDR1 SGDLS and CDR2 YYNGEE. CDR3 sequence: CASSPSGMGMSAEQFF. Here the CDR3 DNA reads TGTGCCAGCAGCCCTTCAGGGATGGGGATGTCAGCTGAGCAGTTCTTC.

This chain links TRBV6-5 with TRBJ2-5, with 10 bases that match TRBD2. There are 13 residues in the CDR3. Germline lookup yields CDR1 MNHEY and CDR2 SVGAGI. Germline trimming cut 6 bases from V and 5 bases from J; bases unmatched to any gene: 3. CDR3 sequence (DNA): TGTGCCAGCAGCTGGGGACTAGCGGAGACCCAGTACTTC. As protein: CASSWGLAETQYF.

The chain uses TRBV18 and TRBJ1-2; the match to TRBD1 covers 7 bases. Germline V gene lookup returns CDR1 KGHSH and CDR2 LQKENI. This CDR3 region has 17 residues. The junction had 12 bases not matched to a gene; V was cut back by 0 bases and J by 5 bases. The CDR3 nucleotides read TGTGCCAGCTCACCACCGTCAAGGGCAGGGGGTAATTATGGCTACACCTTC. It translates to CASSPPSRAGGNYGYTF.

Note on this clone: A read error may produce the germline difference seen at one junction end. J is TRBJ2-3 and V is TRBV4-1; no reliable D call. The CDR3 is made up of 13 amino acids. Germline loops: CDR1 MGHRA, CDR2 YSYEKL. CDR3 sequence (DNA): TGCGCCAGCAGCCAAGCGTACACAGATGCGCAGTATTTT. Its translation is CASSQAYTDAQYF.

The chain carries TRBV4-2 and TRBJ2-3, with 13 bases matching TRBD2. The V gene end was trimmed by 0 bases and the J gene end by 6 bases; junction bases not matched to a gene: 6. The V gene's germline CDR1 is LGHNA and CDR2 YNFKEQ. The CDR3 length is 17 residues. CDR3 in amino acids: CASSQDRLAGGPDTQYF. Here the CDR3 DNA reads TGTGCCAGCAGCCAAGATCGACTAGCGGGGGGCCCGGATACGCAGTATTTT.

This sequence joins TRBV6-6 and TRBJ2-1, with D possibly matching TRBD2 (5 bases). Trimming stripped 6 bases from V and 9 bases from J, with 12 bases between. This CDR3 has 12 amino acids. The V gene's germline CDR1 is MNHNY and CDR2 SVGAGI (reference sequence). The CDR3 DNA reads as TGTGCCAGCAGAAAAGAGGGCCGTGAGCAGTTCTTC. Protein product: CASRKEGREQFF.

V is TRBV5-6 and J is TRBJ2-4; maybe TRBD1 (5 bases). Between the trimmed V and J ends, which lost 0 bases and 10 bases, there was a span of 11 bases. The CDR3 has 13 amino acids. Germline V gene sequence: CDR1 SGHDT, CDR2 YYEEEE. The CDR3: CASSLAQAVIQYF. The CDR3 DNA reads TGTGCCAGCAGCTTGGCACAGGCTGTAATTCAGTACTTC.

The chain has TRBV7-9 and TRBJ2-1, with D uncertain. CDR1 is SEHNR, CDR2 FQNEAQ, per germline (reference sequence). V lost 5 bases, J lost 10 bases, and 18 bases lay in between. This CDR3 contains 14 residues. The DNA of the CDR3 is TGTGCCAGCAGCCTTTTGAGCCTGCAAAAGGAGCAGTTCTTC. It translates to CASSLLSLQKEQFF.

The chain links TRBV5-6 to TRBJ1-5; the D gene is possibly TRBD1 (6 bases). Trimming pared 2 bases from V and 6 bases from J, leaving 15 bases between. This CDR3 is 15 amino acids long. CDR1 and CDR2 (germline): SGHDT, YYEEEE. The CDR3 protein is CASSLRGTTAQPQHF. The CDR3 nucleotides read TGTGCCAGCAGCTTAAGGGGGACCACTGCTCAGCCCCAGCATTTT.

CDR3 sequence reads: CASSLGTGRTYEQYF. The DNA of the CDR3 is TGTGCCAGCAGCTTGGGGACAGGGCGCACCTACGAGCAGTACTTC. V and J are TRBV11-3 and TRBJ2-7, with 9 positions matching TRBD1. This CDR3 has 15 amino acids. The germline CDR1 and CDR2 sequences are SGHNT and YENEEA. V lost 3 bases, J lost 2 bases, and 5 bases stayed unmatched.

The CDR3 reads CASVPWGGDYGYTF. CDR3 DNA: TGTGCCAGCGTCCCCTGGGGAGGAGACTATGGCTACACCTTC. This chain connects TRBV25-1 to TRBJ1-2, with D hard to call. V dropped 8 bases and J dropped 3 bases, with 16 bases sitting between them. Germline-derived CDR1 and CDR2 are MGHDK and SYGVNS. This CDR3 contains 14 residues.

The rearrangement links TRBV5-1 to TRBJ2-2; D possibly corresponds to TRBD2 (5 bases). The CDR3 runs to 16 residues. The V end lost 6 bases, the J end lost 7 bases, and 22 bases lay between the germline ends. Looked up from germline, CDR1 is SGHRS and CDR2 is YFSETQ. In nucleotides, the CDR3 is TGCGCCAGCACCGGGCGGCGCGGTGCGGAGGTCGGGGAGCTGTTTTTT. It encodes CASTGRRGAEVGELFF.

V is TRBV7-9 and J is TRBJ1-2; 10 positions match TRBD1. This CDR3 is 16 amino acids long. Germline lookup yields CDR1 SEHNR and CDR2 FQNEAQ (reference sequence). V shed 4 bases, J shed 2 bases, and the junction held 7 bases outside the gene matches. CDR3 in DNA: TGTGCCAGCAGCTCACGGCGGGACAGGGGAAACTATGGCTACACCTTC. This encodes CASSSRRDRGNYGYTF.

CDR3 bases: TGTGCCAGCAGCTCCTCGGGGTCGAGCAGTGAAAAACTGTTTTTT. Residues: CASSSSGSSSEKLFF. This chain joins TRBV7-8 and TRBJ1-4; unclear D gene. CDR3 length: 15 amino acids. V was clipped by 4 bases and J by 7 bases, with 16 bases between them. CDR1 and CDR2 from the germline V gene are SGHVS and FQNEAQ.

The CDR3 region has the DNA TGTGCCAGCAGGGCAAACAATGAGCAGTTCTTC. Its translation: CASRANNEQFF. The chain joins TRBV9 to TRBJ2-1, with D unclear. The CDR3 has 11 residues. In germline, CDR1 is SGDLS, CDR2 YYNGEE. Trimming stripped 5 bases from V and 5 bases from J, with 5 bases between.

This clone was recorded at least ten times. The chain employs TRBV28 and TRBJ2-7; D might be TRBD2 (6 bases). Per germline, CDR1 MDHEN and CDR2 SYDVKM. V shed 4 bases and J shed 4 bases, with 14 bases lying between them. The CDR3 has 14 residues. The CDR3 is CASSSLGRRYEQYF. The CDR3, as DNA: TGTGCCAGCAGTTCCCTCGGGAGACGTTACGAGCAGTACTTC.

The J gene is TRBJ1-2, the V gene TRBV25-1; D is undetermined. Per germline, CDR1 MGHDK and CDR2 SYGVNS. The CDR3 spans 14 residues. V was shortened by 1 base and J by 3 bases, with 9 bases between the two germline ends. In DNA, the CDR3 is TGTGCCAGCAGTGAATTTGGGCAGCACTATGGCTACACCTTC. Its translation is CASSEFGQHYGYTF.

This clone has more than one count but fewer than ten. The rearrangement links TRBV5-1 to TRBJ2-5; 9 bases match TRBD1. With V trimmed by 0 bases and J by 2 bases, 5 bases remained unmatched. Germline V gene data show CDR1 as SGHRS and CDR2 as YFSETQ. The CDR3 has 16 residues. CDR3: CASSLGDRAQQETQYF. The CDR3, as DNA: TGCGCCAGCAGCTTGGGGGACAGGGCGCAACAAGAGACCCAGTACTTC.

This clone showed up just a few times. The chain is built from TRBV7-9 and TRBJ2-2, with TRBD2 matching 10 bases. Germline loops: CDR1 SEHNR, CDR2 FQNEAQ (reference sequence). CDR3 size: 17 residues. Losses at the gene ends were 2 bases for V and 8 bases for J; bases not matched to a gene: 11. The CDR3: CASSLRSSGGPRGELFF. The CDR3 DNA follows: TGTGCCAGCAGCTTAAGGTCTAGCGGGGGACCCCGTGGGGAGCTGTTTTTT.

The genes are TRBV30 and TRBJ1-2; no reliable D call. This CDR3 contains 11 residues. V lost 8 bases, J lost 1 base, and 8 bases lay in between. Per the germline V gene, CDR1 is GTSNPN and CDR2 is SVGIG (reference sequence). The chain's CDR3 is CAGGSNYGYTF. In DNA, the CDR3 is TGTGCCGGCGGGAGTAACTATGGCTACACCTTC.

The V call is TRBV19, the J call TRBJ2-7; tentatively, D is TRBD1 (5 bases). Germline V gene data show CDR1 as LNHDA and CDR2 as SQIVND (reference sequence). V gave up 1 base and J gave up 5 bases, with 15 bases separating them. This CDR3 contains 15 residues. Here the CDR3 DNA reads TGTGCCAGTAGTATAGCCCCAGGGTCACGGAACGAGCAGTACTTC. Translated, it gives CASSIAPGSRNEQYF.

About this clone itself: The junction differs from germline at one of its ends, possibly a read error. This chain joins TRBV4-1 and TRBJ2-7, with TRBD2 as a possible D gene (6 bases). Germline V gene data show CDR1 as MGHRA and CDR2 as YSYEKL. The CDR3 has 14 residues. The CDR3 loop is CASSLTRTRYEQCF. DNA for the CDR3: TGCGCCAGCAGCCTGACTAGGACTCGCTACGAGCAGTGCTTC.

The J gene is TRBJ1-2, the V gene TRBV10-3; a weak D match, TRBD1 (5 bases). The V gene's germline CDR1 is ENHRY and CDR2 SYGVKD. The V end was cut by 4 bases, the J end by 4 bases, with 19 bases between. The CDR3 sequence is 16 residues long. DNA for the CDR3: TGTGCCATCAGTGCTAGTCAGCGGGACGGCGCCTATGGCTACACCTTC. It is translated as CAISASQRDGAYGYTF.

Only one count was recorded for this clone. V gene TRBV28 combines with J gene TRBJ2-1; D may be TRBD1 (7 bases). The germline V gene encodes CDR1 MDHEN and CDR2 SYDVKM. V was cut by 6 bases and J by 5 bases, with 14 bases left in between. The CDR3 is 14 amino acids. The CDR3 DNA reads as TGTGCCAGCAGGAAAGGAGGGGGCCACAATGAGCAGTTCTTC. Translating gives CASRKGGGHNEQFF.

CDR3 sequence: CASSLLGTGLSGANVLTF. As DNA, the CDR3 is TGTGCCAGCAGCTTATTGGGGACAGGGTTGTCTGGGGCCAACGTCCTGACTTTC. The V call is TRBV7-6, the J call TRBJ2-6; TRBD1 matches at 9 bases. Unmatched junction bases numbered 6, after V lost 2 bases and J lost 1 base. Germline V gene data show CDR1 as SGHVS and CDR2 as FNYEAQ. This CDR3 comprises 18 residues. Looking up the rest from reference TRBV7-6 and TRBJ2-6 gives the full variable domain: GAGVSQSPRYKVTKRGQDVALRCDPISGHVSLYWYRQALGQGPEFLTYFNYEAQQDKSGLPNDRFSAERPEGSISTLTIQRTEQRDSAMYRCASSLLGTGLSGANVLTFGAGSRLTVL.

This chain joins TRBV19 and TRBJ1-5; no clear D gene. In germline, CDR1 is LNHDA, CDR2 SQIVND (reference sequence). The V end lost 4 bases, the J end lost 1 base, and 14 bases lay between the germline ends. The CDR3 is 16 amino acids. CDR3 bases: TGTGCCAGTAGTACGTTGGGAGGGAGGAGCAATCAGCCCCAGCATTTT. Translated: CASSTLGGRSNQPQHF.

The genes are TRBV7-6 and TRBJ2-5; 9 positions agree with TRBD2. V lost 5 bases to trimming and J lost 5 bases; unmatched junction nucleotides: 3. This CDR3 spans 13 amino acids. Germline CDR1 SGHVS, CDR2 FNYEAQ. CDR3 sequence: CASSPRGGETQYF. DNA for the CDR3: TGTGCCAGCAGCCCGCGGGGGGGGGAGACCCAGTACTTC.

V is TRBV5-1 and J is TRBJ2-1, with D hard to call. The V gene lost 0 bases and the J gene lost 7 bases, with 8 bases spanning the gap. From germline, CDR1 is SGHRS and CDR2 YFSETQ. This CDR3 has 13 residues. The CDR3 region is CASSLETRNEQFF. The CDR3 DNA sequence: TGCGCCAGCAGCTTGGAGACACGGAATGAGCAGTTCTTC.

This chain joins TRBV4-3 and TRBJ2-2; 10 nucleotides agree with TRBD2. Trimming took 2 bases from V and 1 from J; bases not matched to a gene: 4. The germline V gene encodes CDR1 LGHNA and CDR2 YSLEER. The CDR3 is 17 residues long. The CDR3 reads CASSQTIAGGNTGELFF. CDR3 DNA: TGCGCCAGCAGCCAAACGATAGCGGGAGGGAACACCGGGGAGCTGTTTTTT.